These T cell receptor beta chains were read from a single sample in a study of blood T cell repertoires in COVID-19. Method: immunoSEQ multiplex PCR; TCRdb's copy keeps in-frame clones and lacks some. The sample yields hundreds of thousands of clones, around 89% seen once. Sequenced sample: peripheral blood. The receptors here all came from a woman in her sixties with acute or convalescent COVID-19. Both conserved end residues are part of each CDR3. D genes are given only for firm matches. The listing skips clone size in some rows; elsewhere it reads once, few, many or a size class.

size: .; D: TRBD2; V: TRBV3-1/TRBV3-2; J: TRBJ2-1; CDR3: CASSQDAGLAGRYEQFF; DNA: TGTGCCAGCAGCCAAGATGCGGGACTAGCGGGAAGATATGAGCAGTTCTTC
size: .; D: TRBD2; V: TRBV5-5; J: TRBJ2-1; CDR3: CASSLEGLAPNEQFF; DNA: TGTGCCAGCAGCTTAGAGGGACTAGCGCCCAATGAGCAGTTCTTC
size: .; D: .; V: TRBV6-2/TRBV6-3; J: TRBJ2-7; CDR3: CASSYHPSAYEQYF; DNA: TGTGCCAGCAGTTACCACCCTAGTGCCTACGAGCAGTACTTC
size: once; D: TRBD1; V: TRBV6-2/TRBV6-3; J: TRBJ1-5; CDR3: CASSYPSRTGLNQPQHF; DNA: TGTGCCAGCAGTTACCCGAGCCGGACAGGCCTCAATCAGCCCCAGCATTTT
size: .; D: TRBD2; V: TRBV7-2; J: TRBJ2-1; CDR3: CASSLEAGGWNEQFF; DNA: TGTGCCAGCAGCTTAGAGGCGGGGGGGTGGAATGAGCAGTTCTTC
size: .; D: TRBD2; V: TRBV4-3; J: TRBJ2-1; CDR3: CASSQLAGYNEQFF; DNA: TGCGCCAGCAGCCAACTAGCGGGCTACAATGAGCAGTTCTTC
size: .; D: TRBD2; V: TRBV4-1; J: TRBJ2-1; CDR3: CASSQVGRGGSASYNEQFF; DNA: TGCGCCAGCAGCCAAGTCGGGCGCGGGGGTAGCGCCTCCTACAATGAGCAGTTCTTC
size: .; D: .; V: TRBV12-3/TRBV12-4; J: TRBJ2-1; CDR3: CASSLRQVNEQFF; DNA: TGTGCCAGCAGTTTACGACAGGTGAATGAGCAGTTCTTC
size: .; D: TRBD2; V: TRBV7-2; J: TRBJ2-2; CDR3: CASSLVGGGFPGELFF; DNA: TGTGCCAGCAGCTTAGTCGGGGGGGGTTTTCCCGGGGAGCTGTTTTTT
size: .; D: TRBD1; V: TRBV7-9; J: TRBJ1-1; CDR3: CASSSYDRGQNTEAFF; DNA: TGTGCCAGCAGCTCGTACGACAGGGGGCAGAACACTGAAGCTTTCTTT
size: .; D: .; V: TRBV6-5; J: TRBJ2-7; CDR3: CASRSDSSYEQYF; DNA: TGTGCCAGCAGGTCGGACAGCTCCTACGAGCAGTACTTC
size: .; D: TRBD2; V: TRBV5-5; J: TRBJ2-7; CDR3: CASSPGGYEQYF; DNA: TGTGCCAGCAGCCCGGGGGGTTACGAGCAGTACTTC
size: .; D: .; V: TRBV11-2; J: TRBJ1-2; CDR3: CASSKDRPRSYGYTF; DNA: TGTGCCAGCAGCAAAGACAGACCTCGCTCCTATGGCTACACCTTC
size: .; D: TRBD1; V: TRBV5-1; J: TRBJ2-5; CDR3: CASSLDGTGQETQYF; DNA: TGCGCCAGCAGCTTGGACGGGACAGGGCAAGAGACCCAGTACTTC
size: .; D: .; V: TRBV28; J: TRBJ2-2; CDR3: CASSLGPGELFF; DNA: TGTGCCAGCAGTTTGGGCCCCGGGGAGCTGTTTTTT
size: .; D: TRBD2; V: TRBV6-2/TRBV6-3; J: TRBJ2-2; CDR3: CASSFSGSGTGELFF; DNA: TGTGCCAGCAGTTTTAGCGGGAGCGGAACCGGGGAGCTGTTTTTT
size: .; D: TRBD1; V: TRBV29-1; J: TRBJ1-2; CDR3: CSVEVGGGGYGYTF; DNA: TGCAGCGTTGAGGTCGGAGGGGGCGGCTATGGCTACACCTTC
size: .; D: .; V: TRBV24-1; J: TRBJ2-1; CDR3: CATSDSGRPLSGGNEQFF; DNA: TGTGCCACCAGTGATTCCGGGAGACCCCTGTCGGGTGGGAATGAGCAGTTCTTC
size: once; D: .; V: TRBV27; J: TRBJ1-5; CDR3: CASSLEGSGNQPQHF; DNA: TGTGCCAGCAGTTTGGAGGGGAGCGGCAATCAGCCCCAGCATTTT
size: .; D: TRBD2; V: TRBV28; J: TRBJ2-1; CDR3: CASNLLAGGFNEQFF; DNA: TGTGCCAGCAACTTACTAGCGGGAGGCTTCAATGAGCAGTTCTTC
size: .; D: TRBD1; V: TRBV5-1; J: TRBJ1-3; CDR3: CASSLTGTDSGNTIYF; DNA: TGCGCCAGCAGCTTGACAGGGACAGACTCTGGAAACACCATATATTTT
size: once; D: TRBD2; V: TRBV14; J: TRBJ2-2; CDR3: CASSPLAGGAGELFF; DNA: TGTGCCAGCAGCCCCCTAGCGGGAGGGGCCGGGGAGCTGTTTTTT
size: .; D: .; V: TRBV4-2; J: TRBJ2-5; CDR3: CASSPRGSGETQYF; DNA: TGTGCCAGCAGCCCCCGGGGTAGCGGAGAGACCCAGTACTTC
size: .; D: TRBD2; V: TRBV6-5; J: TRBJ2-2; CDR3: CASRASGGYTGELFF; DNA: TGTGCCAGCAGGGCAAGCGGGGGATACACCGGGGAGCTGTTTTTT
size: .; D: TRBD2; V: TRBV19; J: TRBJ2-3; CDR3: CASSIDQRGITDTQYF; DNA: TGTGCCAGTAGTATAGATCAGCGGGGGATCACAGATACGCAGTATTTT
size: .; D: TRBD1; V: TRBV11-3; J: TRBJ2-1; CDR3: CASSSSPLQGADEQFF; DNA: TGTGCCAGCAGCTCCAGCCCCTTACAGGGGGCCGATGAGCAGTTCTTC
size: .; D: .; V: TRBV12-3/TRBV12-4; J: TRBJ1-4; CDR3: CASSSSTNEKLFF; DNA: TGTGCCAGCAGTTCTTCAACTAATGAAAAACTGTTTTTT
size: .; D: .; V: TRBV9; J: TRBJ1-4; CDR3: CASSLRGGDEKLFF; DNA: TGTGCCAGCAGCCTCCGAGGGGGGGATGAAAAACTGTTTTTT
size: once; D: TRBD1; V: TRBV5-1; J: TRBJ1-1; CDR3: CASSFTGGTEAFF; DNA: TGCGCCAGCAGCTTCACAGGGGGCACTGAAGCTTTCTTT
size: few; D: .; V: TRBV19; J: TRBJ1-4; CDR3: CASSQGNEKLFF; DNA: TGTGCCAGTAGCCAGGGTAATGAAAAACTGTTTTTT
size: .; D: TRBD2; V: TRBV5-1; J: TRBJ2-1; CDR3: CASSPLAGGSNEQFF; DNA: TGCGCCAGCAGCCCGCTAGCGGGAGGGTCGAATGAGCAGTTCTTC
size: .; D: TRBD2; V: TRBV4-2; J: TRBJ2-1; CDR3: CASSQGNSGGAHEQFF; DNA: TGTGCCAGCAGCCAAGGCAATAGCGGGGGGGCACATGAGCAGTTCTTC
size: .; D: .; V: TRBV2; J: TRBJ1-4; CDR3: CASSGGFNEKLFF; DNA: TGTGCCAGCAGCGGAGGTTTTAATGAAAAACTGTTTTTT
size: .; D: .; V: TRBV18; J: TRBJ1-3; CDR3: CASSPIAGGNTIYF; DNA: TGTGCCAGCTCACCGATCGCCGGGGGAAACACCATATATTTT
size: few; D: .; V: TRBV15; J: TRBJ1-1; CDR3: CATSRDGQENTEAFF; DNA: TGTGCCACCAGCAGAGATGGGCAGGAGAACACTGAAGCTTTCTTT
size: .; D: TRBD2; V: TRBV11-3; J: TRBJ2-7; CDR3: CASSLAGGREQYF; DNA: TGTGCCAGCAGCTTAGCGGGAGGGCGCGAGCAGTACTTC
size: .; D: .; V: TRBV28; J: TRBJ2-7; CDR3: CASSLWGRYEQYF; DNA: TGTGCCAGCAGTTTGTGGGGCCGATACGAGCAGTACTTC
size: .; D: TRBD2; V: TRBV4-2; J: TRBJ2-7; CDR3: CASSQSGTSLLEQYF; DNA: TGTGCCAGCAGCCAATCCGGGACTAGTCTTCTCGAGCAGTACTTC
size: .; D: TRBD1; V: TRBV28; J: TRBJ1-2; CDR3: CASSTTGTANYGYTF; DNA: TGTGCCAGCAGTACTACCGGGACAGCCAACTATGGCTACACCTTC
size: .; D: TRBD1; V: TRBV4-1; J: TRBJ1-6; CDR3: CASSFDRDNSPLHF; DNA: TGCGCCAGCAGCTTCGACAGGGATAATTCACCCCTCCACTTT
size: .; D: .; V: TRBV7-9; J: TRBJ2-5; CDR3: CATAGETQYF; DNA: TGTGCCACCGCGGGAGAGACCCAGTACTTC
size: .; D: .; V: TRBV5-6; J: TRBJ1-2; CDR3: CASSFQGTIRNGYTF; DNA: TGTGCCAGCAGCTTCCAAGGGACTATTCGGAATGGCTACACCTTC
size: .; D: .; V: TRBV9; J: TRBJ2-7; CDR3: CASSVAGGTYEQYF; DNA: TGTGCCAGCAGCGTGGCAGGGGGGACCTACGAGCAGTACTTC
size: .; D: TRBD1; V: TRBV5-5; J: TRBJ1-2; CDR3: CASSLGRDRGLYGYTF; DNA: TGTGCCAGCAGCTTGGGCCGGGACAGGGGGCTCTATGGCTACACCTTC
size: .; D: TRBD1; V: TRBV19; J: TRBJ2-1; CDR3: CASSKATGEYNEQFF; DNA: TGTGCCAGTAGTAAGGCAACAGGGGAGTACAATGAGCAGTTCTTC
size: .; D: TRBD1; V: TRBV14; J: TRBJ1-2; CDR3: CASSQDPPIWQGDYGYTF; DNA: TGTGCCAGCAGCCAAGATCCCCCGATTTGGCAGGGGGATTATGGCTACACCTTC
size: .; D: .; V: TRBV27; J: TRBJ2-7; CDR3: CASRLGGTYEQYF; DNA: TGTGCCAGCCGGCTGGGGGGAACCTACGAGCAGTACTTC
size: .; D: TRBD1; V: TRBV28; J: TRBJ1-5; CDR3: CASSFQGQGIFQPQHF; DNA: TGTGCCAGCAGTTTTCAAGGACAGGGGATCTTTCAGCCCCAGCATTTT
size: .; D: .; V: TRBV7-2; J: TRBJ1-2; CDR3: CASSPLGEDYGYTF; DNA: TGTGCCAGCAGCCCCCTAGGTGAGGACTATGGCTACACCTTC
size: .; D: TRBD2; V: TRBV7-7; J: TRBJ2-1; CDR3: CASRRGPGTSGDNEQFF; DNA: TGTGCTAGCAGGCGTGGGCCCGGGACTAGCGGGGACAATGAGCAGTTCTTC
size: once; D: .; V: TRBV6-6; J: TRBJ1-3; CDR3: CASSRDNSGNTIYF; DNA: TGTGCCAGCAGCCGGGATAACTCTGGAAACACCATATATTTT
size: .; D: .; V: TRBV28; J: TRBJ2-7; CDR3: CASLGRRYEQYF; DNA: TGTGCCAGTTTGGGGCGGCGCTACGAGCAGTACTTC
size: .; D: .; V: TRBV7-9; J: TRBJ1-1; CDR3: CASSESDRSNTEAFF; DNA: TGTGCCAGCAGCGAATCTGACAGGTCGAACACTGAAGCTTTCTTT